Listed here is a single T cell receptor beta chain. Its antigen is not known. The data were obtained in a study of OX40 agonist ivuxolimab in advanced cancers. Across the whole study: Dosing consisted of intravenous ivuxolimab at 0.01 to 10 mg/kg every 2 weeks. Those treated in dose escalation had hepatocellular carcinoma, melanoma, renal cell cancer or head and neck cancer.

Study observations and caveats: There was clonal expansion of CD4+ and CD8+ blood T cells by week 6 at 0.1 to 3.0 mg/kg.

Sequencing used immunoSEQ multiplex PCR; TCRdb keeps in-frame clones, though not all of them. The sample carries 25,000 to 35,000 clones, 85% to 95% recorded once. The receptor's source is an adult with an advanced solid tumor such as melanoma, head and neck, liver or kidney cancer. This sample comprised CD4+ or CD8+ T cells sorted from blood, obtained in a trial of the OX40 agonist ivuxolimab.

CDR3 coding DNA: TGTGCCTGGGACACGGGACAGGGTTACTCCTACACCTTC. This encodes CAWDTGQGYSYTF. This rearrangement joins TRBV30 to TRBJ1-2; TRBD1 matches 9 bases. The germline V gene encodes CDR1 GTSNPN and CDR2 SVGIG (reference sequence). The length of the CDR3 is 13 residues. V dropped 5 bases and J dropped 10; count of bases not matched to a gene: 11.